This TCR beta chain was documented in a study of T cell responses to AZD1222 COVID-19 vaccine (dated by TCRdb to the early 2020s). Turning to the overall study: AZD1222 recipients whose second dose came at about 4 weeks and those whose second dose came at about 12 weeks were combined into one group, since spike-specific TCR depth and breadth did not differ between the two schedules. A total of more than 230 trial participants underwent TCR sequencing, of whom 200 to 220 had received two doses of AZD1222 and 26 had received two doses of the MenACWY control vaccine. Trial participants were enrolled by age into 18-55, 56-69 and 70-plus year subgroups, with about 150, 27 and 61 TCR-sequenced participants respectively. Overall study results and their limits: Participants were mostly white British, with more females than males. The authors suggested clonal diversity may have been underestimated. CD4 TCRs associated with the vaccine covered the entire spike protein, and the dominant responses were in regions 160-218 and 743-854. In the small 56-69-year group, the increase in depth fell short of significance, most likely because of low power. Epitopes outside the regions mutated in the B.1.351 and B.1.1.7 variants were reportedly recognized by nearly half of the unique spike-specific TCRs. No day 14 peak-response samples were available, so repertoires were characterized only after the peak T cell response. Spike-specific TCR breadth and depth rose significantly after two AZD1222 doses compared with day 0 and with MenACWY recipients. Conclusions about previously exposed vaccinees are limited because only five to seven AZD1222 recipients were SARS-CoV-2 seropositive at baseline.

The CDR3 regions of human TCRbeta chains were analyzed by immunosequencing. The authors processed their data as follows. TCRs in the repertoires were compared against a reference library of SARS-CoV-2-specific TCRs that had been generated with the MIRA antigen-specificity platform. Breadth meant the fraction of unique TCRs that were SARS-CoV-2-associated, whereas depth meant the fraction of total T cells that were SARS-CoV-2-associated. Using the MIRA data, every spike-specific TCR was mapped to the spike region that the TCR reacted to and assigned to either a CD4 or a CD8 class. Log10-transformed breadth and depth values were compared by one-way ANOVA with Sidak's multiple comparisons tests. Not all clones reach the TCRdb copy of this immuneACCESS table, which keeps in-frame sequences only. Checked studies attribute under half of the gap to unresolved V genes and leave the rest unexplained. D and trimming come from the DNA, and the V and J calls and clone size come from that table. Here the sample has tens of thousands of clones; 90% occur a single time. Roughly 5.2% of the sample rests with the top ten.

A remark on this clone: The specificity of this receptor is unknown. Base qualities were left out, and no much larger clone turns up one base away.

The sample's time point label, decoded: baseline before first vaccination. Vaccinee samples came from UK trials COV001 and COV002, including a single-blind randomized controlled phase 2/3 trial of AZD1222 (ChAdOx1 nCoV-19) in healthy adults. For TCRbeta chain sequencing, PBMC samples were collected from trial participants at day 0 and at day 28 after the second dose. The germline V gene (reference sequence) yields MNHEY for CDR1 and SMNVEV for CDR2. V loses 7 bases of germline sequence and J loses 0 bases, and the interval between the two ends is 10 bases. From cysteine to phenylalanine, the CDR3 is 15 amino acids long. The read is trimmed to its CDR3 DNA, 45 bases read in frame from base 1.

The TCR originated in an adult in good health. The rearrangement combines TRBV27 with TRBJ1-6; perhaps TRBD1 is the D gene, with 6 bases matching. The sequenced sample was peripheral blood, obtained on day 0 of AZD1222 vaccination. The DNA sequence reads TGTGCCAGCAATACACAGGGCTCCTATAATTCACCCCTCCACTTT. The encoded protein is CASNTQGSYNSPLHF.